Listed below are T cell receptor beta chains from one sample, sequenced in a study of identical twins. One entry per CDR3 protein, called by TCRdb with MiXCR from the 5' RACE reads. Of roughly 540,000 distinct CDR3 sequences in the sample, 22% were seen once. A further study also used this sample, focusing on T cells expressing NK-cell markers.

Sequenced sample: CD4+ T cells sorted from blood. Receptor source: a woman aged 18-29 years in good health. The CDR3 runs from the conserved cysteine through the conserved F or W. D genes are given only for firm matches. Clone size is given for some rows only: seen once, a few or many times, or a class if the clone is expanded.

d_call: .; v_call: TRBV18; clone_size: .; j_call: TRBJ2-7; cdr3_aa: CASSPVGGQDEQYF; cdr3_nt: TGTGCCAGCTCACCAGTCGGGGGGCAAGACGAGCAGTACTTC
d_call: TRBD2; v_call: TRBV5-6; clone_size: once; j_call: TRBJ2-5; cdr3_aa: CASSWIAGEETQYF; cdr3_nt: TGTGCCAGCAGCTGGATAGCGGGGGAAGAGACCCAGTACTTC
d_call: .; v_call: TRBV10-3; clone_size: few; j_call: TRBJ2-3; cdr3_aa: CAIRAGSPDTQYF; cdr3_nt: TGTGCCATCAGGGCTGGGAGTCCAGATACGCAGTATTTT
d_call: .; v_call: TRBV20-1; clone_size: .; j_call: TRBJ2-3; cdr3_aa: CSATSTTDTQYF; cdr3_nt: TGCAGTGCTACTAGCACCACAGATACGCAGTATTTT
d_call: .; v_call: TRBV6-2/TRBV6-3; clone_size: few; j_call: TRBJ2-3; cdr3_aa: CASSYFTSTDTQYF; cdr3_nt: TGTGCCAGCAGTTATTTTACTAGCACAGATACGCAGTATTTT
d_call: TRBD1; v_call: TRBV7-9; clone_size: once; j_call: TRBJ2-1; cdr3_aa: CASSFNSGGEQFF; cdr3_nt: TGTGCCAGCAGCTTCAATTCAGGGGGTGAGCAGTTCTTC
d_call: TRBD1; v_call: TRBV20-1; clone_size: .; j_call: TRBJ1-3; cdr3_aa: CSARVNPRDRVPGNTIYF; cdr3_nt: TGCAGTGCTAGAGTCAACCCGAGGGACAGGGTTCCTGGAAACACCATATATTTT
d_call: .; v_call: TRBV7-9; clone_size: .; j_call: TRBJ2-3; cdr3_aa: CASSTENGDTQYF; cdr3_nt: TGTGCCAGCAGCACAGAAAACGGAGATACGCAGTATTTT
d_call: .; v_call: TRBV12-5; clone_size: .; j_call: TRBJ2-6; cdr3_aa: CASGLGALSGANVLTF; cdr3_nt: TGTGCTAGTGGTTTGGGAGCGCTCTCTGGGGCCAACGTCCTGACTTTC
d_call: .; v_call: TRBV10-3; clone_size: .; j_call: TRBJ2-5; cdr3_aa: CAISQQGGEETQYF; cdr3_nt: TGTGCCATCAGTCAACAGGGTGGGGAAGAGACCCAGTACTTC
d_call: .; v_call: TRBV20-1; clone_size: .; j_call: TRBJ1-2; cdr3_aa: CSATAQEARGYGYTF; cdr3_nt: TGCAGTGCCACCGCCCAGGAGGCCCGGGGCTATGGCTACACCTTC
d_call: TRBD1; v_call: TRBV5-1; clone_size: .; j_call: TRBJ1-1; cdr3_aa: CASTEQGRNTEAFF; cdr3_nt: TGCGCCAGCACGGAACAGGGGAGGAACACTGAAGCTTTCTTT
d_call: .; v_call: TRBV12-3/TRBV12-4; clone_size: .; j_call: TRBJ2-1; cdr3_aa: CASTEPPWKLSSYNEQFF; cdr3_nt: TGTGCCAGCACCGAGCCCCCTTGGAAGCTAAGCTCCTACAATGAGCAGTTCTTC
d_call: TRBD1; v_call: TRBV30; clone_size: .; j_call: TRBJ1-6; cdr3_aa: CAWSVAGGEPLHF; cdr3_nt: TGTGCCTGGAGTGTGGCAGGGGGAGAACCCCTCCACTTT
d_call: .; v_call: TRBV3-1; clone_size: .; j_call: TRBJ1-2; cdr3_aa: CASSQDGVYGYTF; cdr3_nt: TGTGCCAGCAGCCAAGACGGAGTTTATGGCTACACCTTC
d_call: TRBD2; v_call: TRBV12-3/TRBV12-4; clone_size: .; j_call: TRBJ2-3; cdr3_aa: CASSSRLAGSTDTQYF; cdr3_nt: TGTGCCAGCAGTTCAAGACTAGCGGGGAGCACAGATACGCAGTATTTT